The 10 T cell receptor beta chains reported below all come from one sample, sequenced in a study of spatial heterogeneity in lung cancer. TCRdb analysed the 5' RACE reads with MiXCR anew, one entry per CDR3 protein. Of roughly 10,000 distinct CDR3 sequences in the sample, 6.3% were seen once. The time point here: sample taken at primary tumor resection. From tumor, nontumor lung or frozen PBMC, whole RNA was taken unsorted for sequencing. The sample was PBMCs, taken at surgery. The receptors were gathered from a male donor with early-stage non-small cell lung cancer.

In this sample, this clonotype turned up many times. The library was designed around alpha chains, so this beta chain is a stray read whose abundance carries little weight. V and J are TRBV21-1 and TRBJ1-2. TRBV21-1 is listed as a pseudogene. CDR3 length: 14 amino acids. The CDR3 sequence: CASSIRPGYYGYTF. CDR3 nucleotides: TGTGCCAGCAGCATACGACCGGGCTACTATGGCTACACCTTC.

This clonotype has more than one count but fewer than ten. This beta chain slipped into a library made for alpha chains as a stray read, so its size is not meaningful. V is TRBV6-5 and J is TRBJ1-1; D not certain. In germline, CDR1 is MNHEY, CDR2 SVGAGI. This CDR3 has 13 residues. The ends were cut back, 2 bases at V and 3 bases at J, with 7 bases in the middle. CDR3 bases: TGTGCCAGCAGTTACCTGCTGGACACTGAAGCTTTCTTT. It yields the protein CASSYLLDTEAFF.

By frequency in the sample, this clonotype is medium-sized (0.01 to 0.1%). Because this beta chain is a stray read in a library intended to capture alpha chains, its abundance should not be given much weight. The chain carries TRBV20-1 and TRBJ2-4; D unclear. The V and J ends lost 6 bases and 1 base respectively, with 13 bases between them. This CDR3 is built from 14 residues. Per the germline V gene, CDR1 is DFQATT and CDR2 is SNEGSKA (reference sequence). CDR3 in DNA: TGCAGTGCAAGACCGGGCTTGGCCAAAAACATTCAGTACTTC. Amino acid sequence: CSARPGLAKNIQYF.

This clonotype was seen only a few times. This beta chain is a stray read from a library made for alpha chains; its abundance is not meaningful. The V call is TRBV2, the J call TRBJ2-1; D is uncertain. The V and J ends lost 1 base and 0 bases respectively, with 7 bases between them. CDR1 and CDR2 from the germline V gene are SNHLY and FYNNEI. The CDR3 is 15 amino acids. The CDR3: CASSEDRSSYNEQFF. CDR3 nucleotides: TGTGCCAGCAGTGAAGACAGAAGCTCCTACAATGAGCAGTTCTTC.

This clonotype was found many times. As an off-target read in a library built for alpha chains, this beta chain has a frequency of little significance. V gene TRBV20-1 combines with J gene TRBJ2-1, with 10 bases that match TRBD2. V lost 0 bases and J lost 6; bases outside the gene matches: 5. Germline-derived CDR1 and CDR2 are DFQATT and SNEGSKA (reference sequence). CDR3 length equals 15 residues. The CDR3 region has the DNA TGCAGTGCTAGAGATCCCCCTAGCGGGAGCAATGAGCAGTTCTTC. Translating it yields CSARDPPSGSNEQFF.

This clonotype was detected ten times or more. This beta chain slipped into a library made for alpha chains as a stray read, so its size is not meaningful. The rearrangement joins TRBV6-1 to TRBJ1-5; 7 bases are shared with TRBD1. Looked up from germline, CDR1 is MNHNS and CDR2 is SASEGT. The CDR3 covers 15 residues. Trimming took 1 base from V and 6 from J; bases not matched to a gene: 6. CDR3: CASSEVAGGIQPQHF. The DNA for the CDR3 is TGTGCCAGCAGTGAAGTCGCAGGGGGAATTCAGCCCCAGCATTTT.

This clonotype is hyperexpanded in the sample. Because the library targeted alpha chains, this beta chain is an off-target read whose size means little. The rearrangement links TRBV27 to TRBJ1-6; no reliable D call. The CDR3 has 18 residues. The V gene lost 6 bases and the J gene lost 0 bases, with 18 bases spanning the gap. Germline V gene data show CDR1 as MNHEY and CDR2 as SMNVEV (reference sequence). CDR3 bases: TGTGCCAGCAGCGGCCTTAGAGGCGGAAGCTCCTATAATTCACCCCTCCACTTT. Translating gives CASSGLRGGSSYNSPLHF.

This clonotype is deemed medium-sized. This beta chain came through as a stray read in a library set up for alpha chains, and its size says little. CDR3 sequence: CASSLDGNTIYF. Written as DNA, the CDR3 is TGTGCCAGCAGCCTCGACGGAAACACCATATATTTT. The chain employs TRBV9 and TRBJ1-3; D unclear. Per germline, CDR1 SGDLS and CDR2 YYNGEE. Trimming removed 4 bases from V and 4 bases from J, with 6 bases in between. This CDR3 region has 12 residues. Complete variable domain (other parts from reference TRBV9 and TRBJ1-3): DSGVTQTPKHLITATGQRVTLRCSPRSGDLSVYWYQQSLDQGLQFLIQYYNGEERAKGNILERFSAQQFPDLHSELNLSSLELGDSALYFCASSLDGNTIYFGEGSWLTVV.

This clonotype was recorded many times. Since it is a stray read in a library aimed at alpha chains, this beta chain has a size that is not meaningful. The chain uses TRBV4-2 and TRBJ2-7; D is uncertain. This CDR3 comprises 15 residues. Per germline, CDR1 LGHNA and CDR2 YNFKEQ. The V and J ends lost 0 bases and 4 bases respectively, with 13 bases between them. CDR3 residues: CASSQDGVEPYEQYF. The CDR3 DNA reads TGTGCCAGCAGCCAAGATGGAGTGGAGCCGTACGAGCAGTACTTC.

Notes on this clonotype: Since the library was made to target alpha chains, this beta chain is a stray read and its abundance is not meaningful. This chain links TRBV24-1 with TRBJ2-1, with TRBD2 matching 9 bases. Germline V CDR1 and CDR2: KGHDR, SFDVKD. The CDR3 runs to 15 residues. V trimming: 1 base; J trimming: 8 bases; junction bases outside the gene matches: 5. The DNA of the CDR3 is TGTGCCACCAGTGATTTCAGCGGGGGGAGGGATGAGCAGTTCTTC. Amino acids: CATSDFSGGRDEQFF.